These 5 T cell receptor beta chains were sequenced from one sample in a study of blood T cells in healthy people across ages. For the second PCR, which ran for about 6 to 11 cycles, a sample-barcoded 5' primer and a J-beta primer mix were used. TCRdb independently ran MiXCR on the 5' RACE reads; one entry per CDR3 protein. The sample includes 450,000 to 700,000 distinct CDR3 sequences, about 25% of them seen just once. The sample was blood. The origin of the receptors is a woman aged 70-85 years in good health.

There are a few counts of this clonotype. In DNA form, the CDR3 reads TGCAGCGTTGCGAGCGGCCCGAAAGATACGCAGTATTTT. Translating gives CSVASGPKDTQYF. V is TRBV29-1 and J is TRBJ2-3; possibly TRBD2 for D (5 bases). Germline-derived CDR1 and CDR2 are SQVTM and ANQGSEA. There are 13 residues in the CDR3. The germline V and J ends were trimmed by 4 bases and 5 bases, with 13 bases remaining between them.

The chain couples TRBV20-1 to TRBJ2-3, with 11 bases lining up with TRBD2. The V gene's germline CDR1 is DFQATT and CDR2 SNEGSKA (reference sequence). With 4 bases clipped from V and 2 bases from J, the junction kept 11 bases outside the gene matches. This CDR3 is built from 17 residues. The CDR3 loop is CSATASGGLGTTDTQYF. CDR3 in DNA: TGCAGTGCTACAGCTAGCGGGGGGCTTGGGACCACAGATACGCAGTATTTT.

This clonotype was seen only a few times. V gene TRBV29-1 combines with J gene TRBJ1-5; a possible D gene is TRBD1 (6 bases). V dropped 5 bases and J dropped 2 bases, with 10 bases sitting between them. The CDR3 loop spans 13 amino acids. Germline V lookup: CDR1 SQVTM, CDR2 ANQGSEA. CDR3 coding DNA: TGCAGCGTTTCAGGGGATGGCAATCAGCCCCAGCATTTT. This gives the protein CSVSGDGNQPQHF.

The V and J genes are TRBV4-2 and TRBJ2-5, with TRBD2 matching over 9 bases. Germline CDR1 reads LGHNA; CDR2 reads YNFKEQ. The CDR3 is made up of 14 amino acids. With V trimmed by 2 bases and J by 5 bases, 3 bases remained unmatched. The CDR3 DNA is TGTGCCAGCAGCCAAATGGCGGGAGGGGAGACCCAGTACTTC. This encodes CASSQMAGGETQYF.

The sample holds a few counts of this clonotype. The CDR3 spells CASSLAAPRPFF. CDR3 nucleotide sequence: TGTGCCAGCAGCTTAGCGGCCCCCCGTCCGTTCTTC. V gene TRBV7-2 combines with J gene TRBJ2-1; no reliable D call. This CDR3 comprises 12 residues. V gave up 0 bases and J gave up 15 bases, with 12 bases separating them. Germline CDR1 SGHTA, CDR2 FQGNSA.